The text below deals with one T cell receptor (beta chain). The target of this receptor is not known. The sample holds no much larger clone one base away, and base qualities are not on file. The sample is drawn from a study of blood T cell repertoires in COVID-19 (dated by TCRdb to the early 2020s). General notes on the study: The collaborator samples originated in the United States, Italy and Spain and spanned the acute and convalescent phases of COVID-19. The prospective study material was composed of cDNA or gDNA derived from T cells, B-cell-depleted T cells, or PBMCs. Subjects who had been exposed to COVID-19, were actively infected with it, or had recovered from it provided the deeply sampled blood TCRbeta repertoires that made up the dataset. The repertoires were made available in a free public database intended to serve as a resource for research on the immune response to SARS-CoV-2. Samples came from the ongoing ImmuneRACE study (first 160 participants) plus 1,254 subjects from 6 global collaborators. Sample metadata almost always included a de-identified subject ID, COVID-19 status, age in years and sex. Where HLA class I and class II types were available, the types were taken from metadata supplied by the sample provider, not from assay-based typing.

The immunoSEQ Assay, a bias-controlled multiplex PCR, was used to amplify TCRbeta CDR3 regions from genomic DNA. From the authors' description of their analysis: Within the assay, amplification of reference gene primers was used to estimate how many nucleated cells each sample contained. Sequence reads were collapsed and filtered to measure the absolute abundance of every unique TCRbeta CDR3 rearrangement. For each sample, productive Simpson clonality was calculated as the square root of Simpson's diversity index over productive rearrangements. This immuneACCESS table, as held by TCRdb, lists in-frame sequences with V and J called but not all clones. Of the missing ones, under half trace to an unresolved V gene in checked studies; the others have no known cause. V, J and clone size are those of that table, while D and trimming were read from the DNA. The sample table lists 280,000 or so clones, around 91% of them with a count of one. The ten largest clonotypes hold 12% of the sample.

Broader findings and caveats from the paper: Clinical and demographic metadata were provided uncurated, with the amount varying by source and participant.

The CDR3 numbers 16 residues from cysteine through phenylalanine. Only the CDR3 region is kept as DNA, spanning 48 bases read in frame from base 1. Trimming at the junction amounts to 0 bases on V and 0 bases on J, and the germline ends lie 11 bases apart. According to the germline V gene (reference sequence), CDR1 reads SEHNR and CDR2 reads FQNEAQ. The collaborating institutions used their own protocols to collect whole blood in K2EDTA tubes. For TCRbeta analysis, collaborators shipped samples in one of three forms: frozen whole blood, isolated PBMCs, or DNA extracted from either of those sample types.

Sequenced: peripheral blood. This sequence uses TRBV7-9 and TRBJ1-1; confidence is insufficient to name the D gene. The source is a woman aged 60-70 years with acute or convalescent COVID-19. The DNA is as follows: TGTGCCAGCAGCTTAGCGCCAGGTAGGATGAACACTGAAGCTTTCTTT. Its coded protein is CASSLAPGRMNTEAFF.